A single TCR beta chain is shown here with its context. Its specific antigen is unknown. No much larger clonotype is one base removed from it; base qualities were not supplied. The data derive from a study of patients and donors after allogeneic stem cell transplantation (dated by TCRdb to 2018 to 2020). The library was generated by RT-PCR. Sequencing took place on a NextSeq 550. The public reads were run again by TCRdb, first through fastp at Q25 and then through MiXCR, and only productive beta chains were kept. Each CDR3 protein appears once, grouped with its most common genes and DNA. The sample table holds about 90,000 distinct CDR3 sequences, of which under 50% were seen once. The ten most abundant clones make up approximately 66% of the sample. The germline V gene supplies CDR1 MDHEN and CDR2 SYDVKM. V is reduced by 10 bases and J by 2 bases, leaving a spacing of 18 bases between them. The CDR3, from cysteine to phenylalanine, totals 15 residues. Of all the DNA, just the CDR3 is kept, 45 bases in frame from base 1.

The V gene is TRBV28 and the J gene is TRBJ1-3, and the D gene may be TRBD1, 5 bases matching. Input material: blood, either unsorted or a sorted T cell fraction (not recorded which). This receptor was taken from a human donor who was either an allogeneic HSCT recipient or a stem cell or donor lymphocyte infusion donor (not recorded which). It is not recorded whose cells these are; they may come from a transplant donor. The CDR3 loop reads CATLGTWTPGNTIYF. In nucleotides, the sequence is TGTGCCACCCTAGGAACTTGGACACCTGGAAACACCATATATTTT.